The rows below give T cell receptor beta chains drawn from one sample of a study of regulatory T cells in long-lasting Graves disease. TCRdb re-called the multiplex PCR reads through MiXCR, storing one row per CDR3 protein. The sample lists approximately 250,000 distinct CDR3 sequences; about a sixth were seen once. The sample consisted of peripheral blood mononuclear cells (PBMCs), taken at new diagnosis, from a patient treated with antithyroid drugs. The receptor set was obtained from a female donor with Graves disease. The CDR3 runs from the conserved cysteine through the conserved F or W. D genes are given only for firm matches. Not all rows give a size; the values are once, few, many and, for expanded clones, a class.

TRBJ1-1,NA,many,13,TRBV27,TGTGCCAGCAGTTTAAGGTTGGGGTCTGAAGCTTTCTTT,CASSLRLGSEAFF
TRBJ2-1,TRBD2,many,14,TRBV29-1,TGCAGCGTTGTGCGGGGGGGTCGGTACAATGAGCAGTTCTTC,CSVVRGGRYNEQFF
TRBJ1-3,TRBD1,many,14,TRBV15,TGTGCCACCAGCGACAGGGAATCTGGAAACACCATATATTTT,CATSDRESGNTIYF
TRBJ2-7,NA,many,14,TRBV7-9,TGTGCCAGCAGCTTTCGGTCAGGGATGATAAAGCAGTACTTC,CASSFRSGMIKQYF
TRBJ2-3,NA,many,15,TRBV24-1,TGTGCCACCAGTGATGGGAGCTCTCGGGACGTTACGCAGTATTTT,CATSDGSSRDVTQYF
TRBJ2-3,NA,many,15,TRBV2,TGTGCCAGCAGGCGAGGGAGCGGTGGCACAGATACGCAGTATTTT,CASRRGSGGTDTQYF
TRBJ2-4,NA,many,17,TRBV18,TGTGCCAGCTCACCACCGTACAGTGCCCTAGCCAAAAACATTCAGTACTTC,CASSPPYSALAKNIQYF
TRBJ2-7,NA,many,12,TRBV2,TGTGCCAGCAGTTTTACAGGGACCGGGCAGTACTTC,CASSFTGTGQYF
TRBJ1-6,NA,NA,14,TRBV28,TGTGCCAGCAGTTTTGGGGGGATCCATTCACCCCTCCACTTT,CASSFGGIHSPLHF
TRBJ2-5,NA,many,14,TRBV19,TGTGCCAGTAGTAGCCAGGGGATACAAGAGACCCAGTACTTC,CASSSQGIQETQYF
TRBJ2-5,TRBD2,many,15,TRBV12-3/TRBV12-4,TGTGCCAGCAGTTTAAATGGGGGGAGGGGAGAGACCCAGTACTTC,CASSLNGGRGETQYF
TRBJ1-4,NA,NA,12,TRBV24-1,TGTGCCACCAGTGAACCAGTGGGAAAACTGTTTTTT,CATSEPVGKLFF
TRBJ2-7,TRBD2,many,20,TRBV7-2,TGTGCCAGCAGCTTACATAGGGGGACTAGCGGGAGGGCACGAAATTCCGAGCAGTACTTC,CASSLHRGTSGRARNSEQYF
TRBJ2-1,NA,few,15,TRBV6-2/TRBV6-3,TGTGCCAGCAGTTACTCGAGGAGCTCCTACAATGAGCAGTTCTTC,CASSYSRSSYNEQFF
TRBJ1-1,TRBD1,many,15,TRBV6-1,TGTGCCAGCAGTGAAGGACAGGGCTGGGGCACTGAAGCTTTCTTT,CASSEGQGWGTEAFF
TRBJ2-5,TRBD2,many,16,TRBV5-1,TGCGCCAGCAGCACCGGGACTAGCGGGTACCAAGAGACCCAGTACTTC,CASSTGTSGYQETQYF